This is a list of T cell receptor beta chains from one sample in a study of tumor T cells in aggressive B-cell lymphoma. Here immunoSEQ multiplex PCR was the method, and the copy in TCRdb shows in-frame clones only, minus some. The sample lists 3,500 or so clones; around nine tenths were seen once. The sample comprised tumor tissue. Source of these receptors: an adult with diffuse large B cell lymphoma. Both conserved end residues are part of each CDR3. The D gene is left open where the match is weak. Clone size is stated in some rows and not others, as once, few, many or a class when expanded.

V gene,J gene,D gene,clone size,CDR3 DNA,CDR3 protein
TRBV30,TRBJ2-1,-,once,TGTGCCTGGAGTGTACAAGGGGCCTATGAGCAGTTCTTC,CAWSVQGAYEQFF
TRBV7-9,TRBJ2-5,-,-,TGTGCCAGCAGATTAGCCATAGAGACCCAGTACTTC,CASRLAIETQYF
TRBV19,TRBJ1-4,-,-,TGTGCCAGTAGTCCTGGGGCATGGGGTGAAAAACTGTTTTTT,CASSPGAWGEKLFF
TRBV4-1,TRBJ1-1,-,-,TGCGCCAGCAGCCATAGCCCCGGTAGGGGAAACACTGAAGCTTTCTTT,CASSHSPGRGNTEAFF
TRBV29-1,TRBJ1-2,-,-,TGCAGCGTGGCAGGGGTAGGAGAGGGCTACACCTTC,CSVAGVGEGYTF
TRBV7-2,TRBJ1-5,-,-,TGTGCCAGCAGCTCGACAGGTGGTCAGCCCCAGCATTTT,CASSSTGGQPQHF
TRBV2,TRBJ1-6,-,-,TGTGCCAGCAGGGAAGAGGGGGATTCACCCCTCCACTTT,CASREEGDSPLHF
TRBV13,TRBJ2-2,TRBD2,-,TGTGCCAGCAACTGGGGGGGAGGATCCGCCGGGGAGCTGTTTTTT,CASNWGGGSAGELFF
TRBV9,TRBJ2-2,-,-,TGTGCCAGCAGCGGCGGGGTCACCGGGGAGCTGTTTTTT,CASSGGVTGELFF
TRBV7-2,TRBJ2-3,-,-,TGTGCCAGCAGCCCGACAGGTGGAAGGGCAGATACGCAGTATTTT,CASSPTGGRADTQYF
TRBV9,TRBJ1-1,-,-,TGTGCCAGCAGCGCCCGGGAGAGGGGGGGGACTGAAGCTTTCTTT,CASSARERGGTEAFF
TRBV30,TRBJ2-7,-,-,TGTGCCTGGAGTGAGTGGGGGCAGGGGAACTACGAGCAGTACTTC,CAWSEWGQGNYEQYF
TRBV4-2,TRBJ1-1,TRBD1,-,TGTGCCAGCAGCCAAGATCATAGGACAGGAGGGGCTTTCTTT,CASSQDHRTGGAFF
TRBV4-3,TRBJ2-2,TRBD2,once,TGCGCCAGCAGCCAAGAGGGGGTAGCGGGGACCGGGGAGCTGTTTTTT,CASSQEGVAGTGELFF
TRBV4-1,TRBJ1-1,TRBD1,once,TGCGCCAGCAGCACACAGGGACAGGGGAACACTGAAGCTTTCTTT,CASSTQGQGNTEAFF
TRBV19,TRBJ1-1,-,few,TGTGCCTCCCGGGGCACTGAAGCTTTCTTT,CASRGTEAFF
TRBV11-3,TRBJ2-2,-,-,TGTGCCAGCAGCTTAGATTCGGGATGGTACACCGGGGAGCTGTTTTTT,CASSLDSGWYTGELFF
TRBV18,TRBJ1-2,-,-,TGTGCCAGCTCACCAAGCCCCGTTTCCCCCTACACCTTC,CASSPSPVSPYTF
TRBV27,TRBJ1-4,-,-,TGTGCCAGCAGTTTCTTTCGGGGTGAAAAACTGTTTTTT,CASSFFRGEKLFF
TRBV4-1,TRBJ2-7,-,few,TGCGCCAGCAGCCAAGATACTCTTAGCCCCTACGAGCAGTACTTC,CASSQDTLSPYEQYF
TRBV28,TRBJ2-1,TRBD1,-,TGTGCCAGCCGAAGCCAGGGGGATGAGCAGTTCTTC,CASRSQGDEQFF
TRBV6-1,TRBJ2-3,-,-,TGTGCCACGGACGGGAGTAAAGATACGCAGTATTTT,CATDGSKDTQYF
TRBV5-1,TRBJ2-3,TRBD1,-,TGCGCCAGCAGGTTAGACAGGGGTTTAGCAGATACGCAGTATTTT,CASRLDRGLADTQYF
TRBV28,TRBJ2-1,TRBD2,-,TGTGCCAGCAGTGAGACTAGCGGGAGGGGAAATGAGCAGTTCTTC,CASSETSGRGNEQFF
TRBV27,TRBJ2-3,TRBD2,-,TGTGCCAGCAGTTATAGCGGGGGGAGCACAGATACGCAGTATTTT,CASSYSGGSTDTQYF
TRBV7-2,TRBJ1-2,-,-,TGTGCCAGCAGCACTAACCGGAATGGCTACACCTTC,CASSTNRNGYTF
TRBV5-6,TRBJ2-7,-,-,TGTGCCAGCAGCTTGGTAGGGGGGGAGAAGCAGTACTTC,CASSLVGGEKQYF
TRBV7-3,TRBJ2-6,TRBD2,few,TGTGCCAGCAGTTCGGGGGGGCTCTCTGGGGCCAACGTCCTGACTTTC,CASSSGGLSGANVLTF
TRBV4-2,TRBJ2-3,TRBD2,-,TGTGCCAGCAGCCCGAAAGGACTAGCGTACACAGATACGCAGTATTTT,CASSPKGLAYTDTQYF
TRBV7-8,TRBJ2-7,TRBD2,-,TGTGCCAGCAGCTTACAGTTTGCGGGAGGAACCTACGAGCAGTACTTC,CASSLQFAGGTYEQYF
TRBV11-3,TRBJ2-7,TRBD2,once,TGTGCCAGCAGCCCGAAACGGGGGGCCTACGAGCAGTACTTC,CASSPKRGAYEQYF
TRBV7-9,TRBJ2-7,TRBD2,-,TGTGCCAGCAGCCGTCGGGGTGCGGGGGGCAGGGACGAGCAGTACTTC,CASSRRGAGGRDEQYF
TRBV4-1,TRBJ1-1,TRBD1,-,TGCGCCAGCAGCGGGACAGTTAATCGCGAAGCTTTCTTT,CASSGTVNREAFF